The sample holds many counts of the clone carrying this TCR beta chain. Antigen: not known. This sample was taken from a study of T cells in Graves' hyperthyroidism and ophthalmopathy. Study-wide findings and caveats: The model made its ophthalmopathy prediction, and onset followed a median about 6 months later. In blood, most of the thyroid clonotypes expanded above 0.001 were also present.

The germline V gene has CDR1 DFQATT and CDR2 SNEGSKA (reference sequence). V dropped 6 bases and J dropped 0; count of bases not matched to a gene: 5. The CDR3 sequence is 15 residues long. It was RNA transcripts that yielded the amplified TCR beta CDR3 regions. The TCR CDR3 was amplified in a first-round RT-PCR using the HTBI primer set. TCRdb processed the multiplex PCR reads anew with MiXCR; each CDR3 protein has one entry. The table has about 200,000 distinct CDR3 sequences, around 16% seen once. The chain couples TRBV20-1 to TRBJ1-6; TRBD1 matches at 7 bases. This receptor was identified in a man aged 35-49 years with Graves' hyperthyroidism. Material for sequencing was blood. CDR3 region: CSAPTGSSYNSPLHF. CDR3 DNA sequence: TGCAGTGCCCCGACAGGGAGCTCCTATAATTCACCCCTCCACTTT.